The count of the clone carrying this T cell receptor (beta chain) is one. With 60 Vbeta and 13 Jbeta primers, the PCR was carried out. This table comes from immunoSEQ multiplex PCR, and its TCRdb copy is limited to in-frame clones, with some not included. The data hold about 140,000 clones, with approximately 70% observed a single time. This sample was taken from a study of cytomegalovirus exposure and HLA in healthy donors. This CDR3 spans 15 amino acids. From germline, CDR1 is SGHRS and CDR2 YFSETQ. Trimming stripped 4 bases from V and 2 bases from J, with 14 bases between. The TCR originated in a human donor in good health. Sequenced sample: PBMCs. J is TRBJ2-3 and V is TRBV5-1, with a possible D match to TRBD1 (6 bases). CDR3 coding DNA: TGCGCCAGCAGCCGCCAGGGGCCCCCCACAGATACGCAGTATTTT. Translated: CASSRQGPPTDTQYF.